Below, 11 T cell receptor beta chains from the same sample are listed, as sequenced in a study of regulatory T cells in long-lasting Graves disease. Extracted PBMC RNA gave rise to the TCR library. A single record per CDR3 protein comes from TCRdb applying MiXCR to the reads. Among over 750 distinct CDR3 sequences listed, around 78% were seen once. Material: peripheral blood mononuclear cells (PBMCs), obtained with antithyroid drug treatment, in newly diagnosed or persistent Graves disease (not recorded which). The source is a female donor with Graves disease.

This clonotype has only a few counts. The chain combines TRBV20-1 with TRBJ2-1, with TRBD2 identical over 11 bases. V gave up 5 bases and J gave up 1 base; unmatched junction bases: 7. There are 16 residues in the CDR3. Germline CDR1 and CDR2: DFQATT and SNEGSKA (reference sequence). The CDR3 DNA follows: TGCAGTGCTGAGACTAGCGGGGACCCTTCCTACAATGAGCAGTTCTTC. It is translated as CSAETSGDPSYNEQFF.

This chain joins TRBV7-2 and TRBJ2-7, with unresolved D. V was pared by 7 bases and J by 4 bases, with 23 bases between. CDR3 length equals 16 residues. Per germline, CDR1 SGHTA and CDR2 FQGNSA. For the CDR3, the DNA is TGTGCCAGCACCCCTTCGAGCGTTCTAGTTGTTTACGAGCAGTACTTC. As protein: CASTPSSVLVVYEQYF.

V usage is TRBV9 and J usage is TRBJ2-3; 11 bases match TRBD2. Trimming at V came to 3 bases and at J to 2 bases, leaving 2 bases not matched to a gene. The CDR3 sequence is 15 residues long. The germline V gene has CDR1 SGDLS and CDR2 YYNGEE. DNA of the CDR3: TGTGCCAGCAGCGATAGCGGGGGGGCCACAGATACGCAGTATTTT. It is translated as CASSDSGGATDTQYF.

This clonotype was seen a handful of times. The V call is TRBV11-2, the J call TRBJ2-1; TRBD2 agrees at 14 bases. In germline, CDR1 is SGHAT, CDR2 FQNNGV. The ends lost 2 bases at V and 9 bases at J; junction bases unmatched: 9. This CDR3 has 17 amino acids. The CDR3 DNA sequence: TGTGCCAGCAGCTTATCTCCCGGGACTAGCGGGGGAGCTGAGCAGTTCTTC. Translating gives CASSLSPGTSGGAEQFF. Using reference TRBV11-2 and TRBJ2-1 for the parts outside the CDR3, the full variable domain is EAGVAQSPRYKIIEKRQSVAFWCNPISGHATLYWYQQILGQGPKLLIQFQNNGVVDDSQLPKDRFSAERLKGVDSTLKIQPAKLEDSAVYLCASSLSPGTSGGAEQFFGPGTRLTVL.

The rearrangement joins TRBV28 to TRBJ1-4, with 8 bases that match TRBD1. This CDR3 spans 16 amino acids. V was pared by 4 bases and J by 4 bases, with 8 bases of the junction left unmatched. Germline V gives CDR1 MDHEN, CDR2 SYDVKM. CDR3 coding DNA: TGTGCCAGCAGTTCCGCAAACAGGGGGTTTAATGAAAAACTGTTTTTT. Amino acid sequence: CASSSANRGFNEKLFF.

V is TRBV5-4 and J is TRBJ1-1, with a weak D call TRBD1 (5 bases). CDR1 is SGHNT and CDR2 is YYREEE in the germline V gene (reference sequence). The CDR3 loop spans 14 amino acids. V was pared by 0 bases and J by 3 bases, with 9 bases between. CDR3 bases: TGTGCCAGCAGCTTGGCCGTAGGGGACACTGAAGCTTTCTTT. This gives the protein CASSLAVGDTEAFF.

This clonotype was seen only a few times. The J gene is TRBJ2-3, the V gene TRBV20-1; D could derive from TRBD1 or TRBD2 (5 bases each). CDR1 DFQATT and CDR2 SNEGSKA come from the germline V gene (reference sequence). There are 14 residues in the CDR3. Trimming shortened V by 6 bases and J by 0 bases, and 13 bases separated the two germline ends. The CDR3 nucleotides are TGCAGTGCGCACCGGGACCCAAGCACAGATACGCAGTATTTT. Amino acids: CSAHRDPSTDTQYF.

CDR3 sequence reads: CASSREVTNTGELFF. The DNA for the CDR3 is TGTGCCAGCAGCCGTGAGGTGACGAACACCGGGGAGCTGTTTTTT. This chain connects TRBV4-2 to TRBJ2-2; D unresolved. The germline V and J ends were trimmed by 4 bases and 0 bases, with 9 bases remaining between them. The CDR3 is 15 amino acids. From germline, CDR1 is LGHNA and CDR2 YNFKEQ.

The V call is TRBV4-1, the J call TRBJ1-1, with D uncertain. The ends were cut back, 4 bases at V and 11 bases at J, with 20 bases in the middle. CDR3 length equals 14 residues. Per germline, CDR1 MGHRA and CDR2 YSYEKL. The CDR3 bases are TGCGCCAGCAGCCGCCTTCGGGAGAATGGCGCCGCTTTCTTT. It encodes CASSRLRENGAAFF.

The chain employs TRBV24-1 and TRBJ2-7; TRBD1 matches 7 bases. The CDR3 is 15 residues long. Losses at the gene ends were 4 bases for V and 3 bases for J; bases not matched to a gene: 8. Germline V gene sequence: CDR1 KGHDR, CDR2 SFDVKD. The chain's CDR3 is CATSESGTESYEQYF. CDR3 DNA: TGTGCCACCAGTGAATCCGGGACAGAAAGCTACGAGCAGTACTTC.

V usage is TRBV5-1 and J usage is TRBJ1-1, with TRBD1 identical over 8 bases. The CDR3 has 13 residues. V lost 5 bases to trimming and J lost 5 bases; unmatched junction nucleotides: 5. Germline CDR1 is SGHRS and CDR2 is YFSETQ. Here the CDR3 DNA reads TGCGCCAGCAGGACCGACAGGGGAACTGAAGCTTTCTTT. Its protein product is CASRTDRGTEAFF.